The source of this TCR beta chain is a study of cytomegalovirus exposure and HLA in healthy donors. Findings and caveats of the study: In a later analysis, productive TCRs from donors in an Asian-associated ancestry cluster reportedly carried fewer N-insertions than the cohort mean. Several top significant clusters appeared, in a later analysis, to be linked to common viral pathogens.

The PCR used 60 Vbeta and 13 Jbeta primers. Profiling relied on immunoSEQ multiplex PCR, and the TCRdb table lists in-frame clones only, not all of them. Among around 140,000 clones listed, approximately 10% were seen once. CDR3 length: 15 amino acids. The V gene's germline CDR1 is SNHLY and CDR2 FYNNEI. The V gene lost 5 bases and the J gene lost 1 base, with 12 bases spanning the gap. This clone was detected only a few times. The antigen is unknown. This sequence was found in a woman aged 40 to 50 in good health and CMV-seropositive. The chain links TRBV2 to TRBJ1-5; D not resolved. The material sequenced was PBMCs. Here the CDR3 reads CASSYGGTSNQPQHF. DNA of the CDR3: TGTGCCAGCAGTTATGGAGGAACCAGCAATCAGCCCCAGCATTTT.